This TCR beta chain was retrieved from a study of blood T cell repertoires in COVID-19. Using immunoSEQ multiplex PCR, the repertoire was profiled, and TCRdb retains in-frame clones only, with some absent. The repertoire includes about 200,000 clones, approximately 82% of them detected once, and roughly 6.9% sits in the top ten. This CDR3 region has 12 residues. V shed 8 bases, J shed 4 bases, and the junction held 2 bases outside the gene matches. In germline, CDR1 is WSHSY, CDR2 SAAADI. The chain uses TRBV10-2 and TRBJ1-3; 7 nucleotides match TRBD1. Specimen: peripheral blood. The clonotype originates from a human donor with acute or convalescent COVID-19. The donor label of this sample is uncertain. The DNA for the CDR3 is TGCGCCAGCGAGGGGGCCGGAAACACCATATATTTT. Translating gives CASEGAGNTIYF.